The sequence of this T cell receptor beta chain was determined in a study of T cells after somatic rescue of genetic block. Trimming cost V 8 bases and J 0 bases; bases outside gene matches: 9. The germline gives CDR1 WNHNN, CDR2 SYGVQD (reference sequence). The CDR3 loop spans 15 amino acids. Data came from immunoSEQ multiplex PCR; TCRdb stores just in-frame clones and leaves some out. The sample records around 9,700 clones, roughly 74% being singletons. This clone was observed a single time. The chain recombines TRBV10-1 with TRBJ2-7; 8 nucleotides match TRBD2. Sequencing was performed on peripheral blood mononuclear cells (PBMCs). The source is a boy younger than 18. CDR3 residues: CASGKGLAGSYEQYF. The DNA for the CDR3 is TGCGCCAGCGGTAAAGGGCTAGCGGGCTCCTACGAGCAGTACTTC.